These 3 T cell receptor beta chains came from one sample sequenced in a study of T-cell reconstitution after alpha-beta-depleted transplantation in children. Unique molecular identifiers were used to barcode this TCRbeta library. Using its own MiXCR run on the PCR reads, TCRdb lists one record per CDR3 protein. The repertoire holds 900,000 or so distinct CDR3 sequences, with 15% to 20% as singletons. The source material was PBMCs, mostly from graft donor cells, sampled 360 days after TCRalphabeta/CD19-depleted stem cell transplant. The origin of the receptors is a male patient between 5 and 17 years old who had a stem cell transplant for acute lymphoblastic leukemia, so the T cells may come from the graft donor.

J is TRBJ2-5 and V is TRBV5-1; 10 nucleotides align to TRBD2. The CDR3 sequence is 16 residues long. Germline V CDR1 and CDR2: SGHRS, YFSETQ. Trimming at V came to 2 bases and at J to 2 bases, leaving 6 bases not matched to a gene. The CDR3 reads CASSLLLAGLQETQYF. The DNA of the CDR3 is TGCGCCAGCAGCTTACTACTAGCGGGGTTACAAGAGACCCAGTACTTC.

The chain carries TRBV5-1 and TRBJ2-1; no definite D call. CDR3 length: 19 amino acids. V dropped 1 base and J dropped 0 bases, with 20 bases sitting between them. Germline assignment: CDR1 SGHRS and CDR2 YFSETQ. The CDR3 is CASSLIVRLSRSSYNEQFF. The CDR3 bases are TGCGCCAGCAGCTTGATCGTGCGGTTAAGTCGGAGCTCCTACAATGAGCAGTTCTTC.

The chain recombines TRBV12-3 or TRBV12-4 with TRBJ2-5, with 9 bases matching TRBD1. With 6 bases clipped from V and 2 bases from J, the junction kept 7 bases outside the gene matches. This CDR3 is built from 15 residues. The CDR3 protein is CASSSTGGGQETQYF. CDR3 nucleotides: TGTGCCAGCAGCTCCACAGGGGGCGGTCAAGAGACCCAGTACTTC.